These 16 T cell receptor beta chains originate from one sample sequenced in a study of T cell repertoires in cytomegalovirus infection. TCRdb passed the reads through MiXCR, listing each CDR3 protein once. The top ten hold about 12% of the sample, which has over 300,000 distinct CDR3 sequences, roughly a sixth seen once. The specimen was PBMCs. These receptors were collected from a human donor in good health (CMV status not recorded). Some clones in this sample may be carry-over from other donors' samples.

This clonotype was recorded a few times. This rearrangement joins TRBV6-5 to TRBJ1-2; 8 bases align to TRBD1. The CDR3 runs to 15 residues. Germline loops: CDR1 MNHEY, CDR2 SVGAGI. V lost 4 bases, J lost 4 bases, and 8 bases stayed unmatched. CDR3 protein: CASSSATGGFYGYTF. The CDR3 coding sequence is TGTGCCAGCAGTTCGGCAACAGGGGGATTCTATGGCTACACCTTC.

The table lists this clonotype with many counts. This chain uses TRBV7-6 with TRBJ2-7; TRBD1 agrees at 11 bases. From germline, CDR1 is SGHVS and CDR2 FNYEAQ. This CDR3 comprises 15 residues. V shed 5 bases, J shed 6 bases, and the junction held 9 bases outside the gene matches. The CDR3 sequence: CASSRTGTGGFEQYF. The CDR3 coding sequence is TGTGCCAGCAGCCGAACCGGGACAGGGGGGTTCGAGCAGTACTTC.

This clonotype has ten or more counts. Here the CDR3 reads CSAKTGLAGGPQETQYF. The CDR3 region has the DNA TGCAGTGCAAAAACGGGACTAGCGGGGGGGCCCCAAGAGACCCAGTACTTC. The gene calls are TRBV20-1 and TRBJ2-5; TRBD2 matches 16 bases. The CDR3 extends over 17 amino acids. V lost 6 bases, J lost 1 base, and 8 bases stayed unmatched. The germline V gene encodes CDR1 DFQATT and CDR2 SNEGSKA (reference sequence).

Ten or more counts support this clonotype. CDR3 coding DNA: TGTGCCAGCAGCGCCCGCCGGGGGATAGCGGGATACAATGAGCAGTTCTTC. It is translated as CASSARRGIAGYNEQFF. The V call is TRBV11-2, the J call TRBJ2-1; 8 bases line up with TRBD2. Germline-derived CDR1 and CDR2 are SGHAT and FQNNGV. This CDR3 has 17 amino acids. The ends lost 5 bases at V and 4 bases at J; junction bases unmatched: 13.

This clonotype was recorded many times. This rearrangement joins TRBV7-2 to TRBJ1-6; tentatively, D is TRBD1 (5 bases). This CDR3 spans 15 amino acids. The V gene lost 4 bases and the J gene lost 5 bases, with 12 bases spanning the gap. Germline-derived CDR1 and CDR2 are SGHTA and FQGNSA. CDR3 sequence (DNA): TGTGCCAGCAGCTCAAGACAGCCAGATAATTCACCCCTCCACTTT. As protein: CASSSRQPDNSPLHF.

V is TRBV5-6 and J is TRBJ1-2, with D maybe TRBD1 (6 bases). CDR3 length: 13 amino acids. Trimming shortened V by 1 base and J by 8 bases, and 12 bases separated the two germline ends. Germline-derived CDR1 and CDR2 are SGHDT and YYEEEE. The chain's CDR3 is CASSLLGGWGYTF. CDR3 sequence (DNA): TGTGCCAGCAGCTTGTTGGGGGGCTGGGGCTACACCTTC.

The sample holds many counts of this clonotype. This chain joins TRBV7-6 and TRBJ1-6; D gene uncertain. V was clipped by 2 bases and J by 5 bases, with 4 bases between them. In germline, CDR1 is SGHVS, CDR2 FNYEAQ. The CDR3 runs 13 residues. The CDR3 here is CASSLLNNSPLHF. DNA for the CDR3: TGTGCCAGCAGCTTACTGAATAATTCACCCCTCCACTTT. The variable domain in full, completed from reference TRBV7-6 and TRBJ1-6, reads GAGVSQSPRYKVTKRGQDVALRCDPISGHVSLYWYRQALGQGPEFLTYFNYEAQQDKSGLPNDRFSAERPEGSISTLTIQRTEQRDSAMYRCASSLLNNSPLHFGNGTRLTVT.

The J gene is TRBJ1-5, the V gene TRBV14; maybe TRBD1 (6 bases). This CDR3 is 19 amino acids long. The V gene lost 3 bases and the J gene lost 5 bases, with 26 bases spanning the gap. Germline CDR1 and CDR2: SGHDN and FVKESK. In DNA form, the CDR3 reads TGTGCCAGCAGCCATGATCCGGGACACGGTGGCAGCCCAGATCAGCCCCAGCATTTT. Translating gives CASSHDPGHGGSPDQPQHF.

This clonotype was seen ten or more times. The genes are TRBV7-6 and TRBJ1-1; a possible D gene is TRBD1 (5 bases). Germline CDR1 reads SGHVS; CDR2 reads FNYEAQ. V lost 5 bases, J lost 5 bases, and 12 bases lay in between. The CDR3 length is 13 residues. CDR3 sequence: CASSPGGWTEAFF. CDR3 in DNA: TGTGCCAGCAGCCCCGGGGGATGGACTGAAGCTTTCTTT.

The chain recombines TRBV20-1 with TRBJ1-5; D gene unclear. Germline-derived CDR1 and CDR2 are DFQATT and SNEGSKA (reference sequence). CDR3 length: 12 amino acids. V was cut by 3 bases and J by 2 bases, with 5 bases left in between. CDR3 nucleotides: TGCAGTGCTAGTTGGGGCAATCAGCCCCAGCATTTT. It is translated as CSASWGNQPQHF.

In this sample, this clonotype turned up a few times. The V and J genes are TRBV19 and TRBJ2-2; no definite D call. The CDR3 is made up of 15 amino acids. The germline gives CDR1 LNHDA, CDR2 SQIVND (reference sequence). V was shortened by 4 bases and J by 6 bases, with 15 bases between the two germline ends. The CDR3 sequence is CASSTLWINSGELFF. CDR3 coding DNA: TGTGCCAGTAGTACTTTATGGATTAATTCCGGGGAGCTGTTTTTT.

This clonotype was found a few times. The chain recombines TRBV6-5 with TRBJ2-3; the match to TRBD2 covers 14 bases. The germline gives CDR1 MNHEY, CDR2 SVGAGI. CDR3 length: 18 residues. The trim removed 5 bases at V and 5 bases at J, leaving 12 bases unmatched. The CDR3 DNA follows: TGTGCCAGCAGTCGGACTAGCGGGGGGCCCGGGTTAAAAGATACGCAGTATTTT. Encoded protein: CASSRTSGGPGLKDTQYF.

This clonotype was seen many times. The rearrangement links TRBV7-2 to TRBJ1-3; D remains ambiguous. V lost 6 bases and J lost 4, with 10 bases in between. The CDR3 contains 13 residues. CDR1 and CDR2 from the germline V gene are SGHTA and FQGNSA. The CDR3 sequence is CASRTLLGNTIYF. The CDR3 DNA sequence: TGTGCCAGCAGAACTCTCTTGGGAAACACCATATATTTT.

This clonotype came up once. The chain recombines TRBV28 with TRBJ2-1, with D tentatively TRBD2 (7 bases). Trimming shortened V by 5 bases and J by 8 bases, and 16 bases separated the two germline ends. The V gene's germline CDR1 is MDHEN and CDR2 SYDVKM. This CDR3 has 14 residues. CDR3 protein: CASSQGGGLDEQFF. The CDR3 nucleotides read TGTGCCAGCAGTCAAGGGGGGGGCTTGGATGAGCAGTTCTTC. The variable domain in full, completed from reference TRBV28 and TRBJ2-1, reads DVKVTQSSRYLVKRTGEKVFLECVQDMDHENMFWYRQDPGLGLRLIYFSYDVKMKEKGDIPEGYSVSREKKERFSLILESASTNQTSMYLCASSQGGGLDEQFFGPGTRLTVL.

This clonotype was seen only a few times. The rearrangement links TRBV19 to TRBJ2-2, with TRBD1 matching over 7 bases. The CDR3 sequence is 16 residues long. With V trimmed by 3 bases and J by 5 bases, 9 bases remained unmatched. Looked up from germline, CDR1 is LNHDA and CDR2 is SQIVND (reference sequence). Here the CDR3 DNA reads TGTGCCAGTAGTATTTTTTTCACAGGGGTAACCGGGGAGCTGTTTTTT. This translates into CASSIFFTGVTGELFF.

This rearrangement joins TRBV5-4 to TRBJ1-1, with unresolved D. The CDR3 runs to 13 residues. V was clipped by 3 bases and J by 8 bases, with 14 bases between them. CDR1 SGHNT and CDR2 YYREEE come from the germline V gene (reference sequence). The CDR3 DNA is TGTGCCAGCAGCTCGAGGTGGAACAGAGAAGCTTTCTTT. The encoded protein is CASSSRWNREAFF. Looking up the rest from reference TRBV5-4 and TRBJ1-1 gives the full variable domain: ETGVTQSPTHLIKTRGQQVTLRCSSQSGHNTVSWYQQALGQGPQFIFQYYREEENGRGNFPPRFSGLQFPNYSSELNVNALELDDSALYLCASSSRWNREAFFGQGTRLTVV.